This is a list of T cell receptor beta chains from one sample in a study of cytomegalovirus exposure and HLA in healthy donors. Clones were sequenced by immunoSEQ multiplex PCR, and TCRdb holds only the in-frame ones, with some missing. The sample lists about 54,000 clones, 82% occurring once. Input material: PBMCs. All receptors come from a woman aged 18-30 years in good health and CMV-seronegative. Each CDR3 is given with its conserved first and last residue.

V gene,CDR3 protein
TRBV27,CASSFTTRTGGGNYGYTF
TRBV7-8,CASSLVLGSGANGLTF
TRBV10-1,CASSESAGRENIQYF
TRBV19,CASNKGTGGNTEAFF
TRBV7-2,CASSYGTGSYEQYF
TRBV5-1,CASSPRGLDDNEQFF
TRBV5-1,CASSWVAGEQETQYF
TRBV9,CASSVKSGSNTEAFF
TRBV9,CASSGQGSNQPQHF
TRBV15,CATSEGHSGNTIYF
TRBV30,CAWSAGVGSGSTDTQYF
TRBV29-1,CSVERGRGPGGELFF
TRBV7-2,CASSITVQGAGELFF
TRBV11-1,CASSTLFRDEQYF
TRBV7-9,CASSLFSESAEAFF
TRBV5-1,CASSQDRQVNTEAFF
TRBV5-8,CASSSRQGSYGYTF
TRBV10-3,CAITERGRRGYNEQFF
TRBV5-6,CASSLLPSGTGELFF
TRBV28,CASSLDSYGYTF
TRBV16,CASSRTGTSGHTQYF
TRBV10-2,CASRAASGHRTPNNEQFF
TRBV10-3,CATDTREGTSYEQYF
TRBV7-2,CASSLGGLREQYF
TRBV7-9,CASSLFQAGEDTQYF
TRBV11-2,CASSFRGANTEAFF
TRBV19,CASGGQGYEQYF
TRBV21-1,CASSRGQGGTDTQYF
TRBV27,CASSSPGTGALSNQPQHF
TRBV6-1,CASSAGQGATDTQYF
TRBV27,CASSTQGGGTDTQYF
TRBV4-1,CASSRWGDPLPDTQYF
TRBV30,CAWTPKGDEKLFF
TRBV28,CASSSPEAGGATDTQYF
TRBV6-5,CASSYSVSDNYGYTF
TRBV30,CAWSPRLRNTEAFF
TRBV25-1,CATGTSGLTAFTDTQYF
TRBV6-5,CASSDIGVDYGYTF
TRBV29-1,CSVESGQGSYEQYF
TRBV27,CASSSRGWGLAGNTIYF
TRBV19,CASSIFGNGGHQPQHF
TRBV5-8,CASSLGRGPGNTIYF
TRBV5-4,CASSHGSGLAINEQYF
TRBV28,CASGTGMGLAGGGTDTQYF
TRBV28,CASSQDREVNNEQFF
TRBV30,CAWDEWLAGYNEQFF
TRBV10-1,CASGKSGQGREAFF
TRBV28,CASRRTSTDTQYF
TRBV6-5,CASSYSIPGNQPQHF
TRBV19,CASSSLLRDTATNEKLFF
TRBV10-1,CASSERGQAFDEQYF
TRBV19,CATRDSHEKLFF
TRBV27,CASSPDRGAFQKRYNEQFF
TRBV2,CASRQGEATNEKLFF
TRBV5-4,CASSENRGAQRSHTEAFF
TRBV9,CASSANRDRVVDEQFF
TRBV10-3,CAISEGGLAGYNEQFF
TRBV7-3,CASSLGLRTEAFF
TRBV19,CASSRTSGSYNEQFF
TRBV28,CASRTRAGNLYEQYF